These 15 T cell receptor beta chains share one sample of origin, sequenced in a study of shared clonotypes between healthy human individuals. The method was immunoSEQ multiplex PCR; TCRdb's version includes in-frame clones alone and lacks a portion of them. The sample lists about 490,000 clones, around 80% seen once, with 13% in the top ten. Sequenced sample: PBMCs. The receptor source for this set is a woman aged 40 to 55 in good health. Some clones in this sample may be carry-over from other donors' samples.

The rearrangement joins TRBV6-5 to TRBJ1-2; 12 bases fit TRBD1. The CDR3 consists of 14 residues. Germline values: CDR1 MNHEY, CDR2 SVGAGI. V lost 6 bases to trimming and J lost 5 bases; unmatched junction nucleotides: 4. CDR3 sequence (DNA): TGTGCCAGCAGCAGGGACAGGGGGCGGTATGGCTACACCTTC. Encoded protein: CASSRDRGRYGYTF.

This clone was counted many times. The chain links TRBV9 to TRBJ2-1; 7 positions agree with TRBD2. Germline CDR1 is SGDLS and CDR2 is YYNGEE. The CDR3 is 15 residues long. J gave up 10 bases and V 3 bases, and 13 bases lay outside the gene matches. The CDR3, as DNA: TGTGCCAGCAGCGCCGGACTAGTCAGGTCTGGCGAGCAGTTCTTC. Protein product: CASSAGLVRSGEQFF.

Worth noting for this clone: A read error is likely, as this CDR3 ends without the conserved phenylalanine or tryptophan. V and J are TRBV6-5 and TRBJ2-7; a possible D gene is TRBD1 (5 bases). The germline V gene has CDR1 MNHEY and CDR2 SVGAGI. The CDR3 spans 13 residues. V shed 7 bases and J shed 6 bases, with 16 bases lying between them. CDR3 nucleotides: TGTGCCAGCAAAGGGCTACAGGTATCCGAGCAGTACCTC. It codes for CASKGLQVSEQYL.

This chain joins TRBV25-1 and TRBJ1-1; unclear D gene. With 2 bases removed from V and 4 bases from J, the gap between germline ends came to 8 bases. CDR3 size: 13 residues. Germline-derived CDR1 and CDR2 are MGHDK and SYGVNS. The CDR3 DNA reads TGTGCCAGCAGTGAACGGGAGAGCACTGAAGCTTTCTTT. Translating it yields CASSERESTEAFF.

J is TRBJ2-2 and V is TRBV10-3; 10 bases fit TRBD2. V dropped 7 bases and J dropped 8; count of bases not matched to a gene: 7. CDR1 ENHRY and CDR2 SYGVKD come from the germline V gene. This CDR3 is built from 14 residues. The CDR3 nucleotides are TGTGCCATCAAGGCTAGCGGGAGTCCGGGGGAGCTGTTTTTT. This sequence encodes CAIKASGSPGELFF.

The rearrangement uses TRBV28 and TRBJ2-1; a weak D match, TRBD2 (6 bases). Per the germline V gene, CDR1 is MDHEN and CDR2 is SYDVKM. V was trimmed by 2 bases and J by 1 base, leaving 12 bases between them. The CDR3 extends over 16 amino acids. The CDR3 here is CASSLNTGTSYNEQFF. The CDR3 DNA follows: TGTGCCAGCAGTTTAAATACGGGGACTTCCTACAATGAGCAGTTCTTC.

The chain employs TRBV28 and TRBJ2-7; D is perhaps TRBD2 (5 bases). The CDR3 length is 17 residues. Germline lookup yields CDR1 MDHEN and CDR2 SYDVKM. With 6 bases removed from V and 2 bases from J, the gap between germline ends came to 23 bases. CDR3 bases: TGTGCCAGCAGCTTGATGATGGTGGACGGGGAACCCTACGAGCAGTACTTC. This codes for CASSLMMVDGEPYEQYF.

About this clone: This likely traces to a read error, being one base from a far larger clone. The chain uses TRBV15 and TRBJ2-3, with D tentatively TRBD2 (5 bases). CDR3 length: 14 amino acids. Germline values: CDR1 LNHNV, CDR2 YYDKDF (reference sequence). CDR3 sequence reads: CAASRETSWDTQYF. CDR3 DNA sequence: TGTGCCGCCAGCAGAGAAACTAGTTGGGATACGCAGTATTTT.

The chain recombines TRBV9 with TRBJ2-2; the match to TRBD2 covers 8 bases. Germline loops: CDR1 SGDLS, CDR2 YYNGEE. The V and J ends lost 0 bases and 5 bases, in that order; junction bases with no gene match: 6. The CDR3 extends over 16 amino acids. The CDR3 coding sequence is TGTGCCAGCAGCGTAGTTCTCGGGAGGGATACCGGGGAGCTGTTTTTT. Its protein product is CASSVVLGRDTGELFF.

J is TRBJ2-3 and V is TRBV11-3; D gene unclear. The CDR3 has 15 residues. Germline CDR1 SGHNT, CDR2 YENEEA. V was pared by 4 bases and J by 0 bases, with 11 bases between. DNA for the CDR3: TGTGCCAGCAGCTCAGGAGAGATTAGCACAGATACGCAGTATTTT. Translation gives CASSSGEISTDTQYF.

This clone was observed at least ten times. The rearrangement uses TRBV25-1 and TRBJ2-3, with a tentative D call TRBD2 (6 bases). Trimming took 2 bases from V and 4 from J, leaving 16 bases between them. The V gene's germline CDR1 is MGHDK and CDR2 SYGVNS. The CDR3 sequence is 16 residues long. The DNA for the CDR3 is TGTGCCAGCAGTGAAGCGGAGGCCCCGGGGGCAGATACGCAGTATTTT. It is translated as CASSEAEAPGADTQYF.

V usage is TRBV18 and J usage is TRBJ2-7; possibly TRBD1 for D (6 bases). Per germline, CDR1 KGHSH and CDR2 LQKENI. The CDR3 has 14 amino acids. V was clipped by 6 bases and J by 0 bases, with 12 bases between them. CDR3 DNA sequence: TGTGCCAGCTCCCCGCAGACAGGCTCCTACGAGCAGTACTTC. It is translated as CASSPQTGSYEQYF.

Only a few counts were recorded for this clone. The V gene is TRBV16, the J gene TRBJ1-1; possibly TRBD1 for D (6 bases). V lost 0 bases, J lost 3 bases, and 8 bases lay in between. CDR3 length equals 14 residues. In germline, CDR1 is KGHSY, CDR2 FQNENV. The CDR3 sequence is CASSQSWTDTEAFF. In DNA, the CDR3 is TGTGCCAGCAGCCAATCCTGGACAGACACTGAAGCTTTCTTT.

V usage is TRBV9 and J usage is TRBJ2-1; TRBD2 aligns across 8 bases. The CDR3 is 17 amino acids. The V segment lost 0 bases and the J segment 6 bases; nucleotides outside the gene matches: 11. Germline V lookup: CDR1 SGDLS, CDR2 YYNGEE. The CDR3 spells CASSVGGSGAWGNEQFF. CDR3 in DNA: TGTGCCAGCAGCGTAGGGGGTAGCGGGGCATGGGGCAATGAGCAGTTCTTC. The whole variable domain, remainder taken from reference TRBV9 and TRBJ2-1, is DSGVTQTPKHLITATGQRVTLRCSPRSGDLSVYWYQQSLDQGLQFLIQYYNGEERAKGNILERFSAQQFPDLHSELNLSSLELGDSALYFCASSVGGSGAWGNEQFFGPGTRLTVL.

The J gene is TRBJ1-5, the V gene TRBV28; 9 bases agree with TRBD1. J lost 6 bases, V lost 10 bases, and 10 bases had no gene match. The CDR3 has 14 amino acids. Germline CDR1 MDHEN, CDR2 SYDVKM. The DNA for the CDR3 is TGTGCCACCGAACGACAGGGGGTGGGTCAGCCCCAGCATTTT. This gives the protein CATERQGVGQPQHF.